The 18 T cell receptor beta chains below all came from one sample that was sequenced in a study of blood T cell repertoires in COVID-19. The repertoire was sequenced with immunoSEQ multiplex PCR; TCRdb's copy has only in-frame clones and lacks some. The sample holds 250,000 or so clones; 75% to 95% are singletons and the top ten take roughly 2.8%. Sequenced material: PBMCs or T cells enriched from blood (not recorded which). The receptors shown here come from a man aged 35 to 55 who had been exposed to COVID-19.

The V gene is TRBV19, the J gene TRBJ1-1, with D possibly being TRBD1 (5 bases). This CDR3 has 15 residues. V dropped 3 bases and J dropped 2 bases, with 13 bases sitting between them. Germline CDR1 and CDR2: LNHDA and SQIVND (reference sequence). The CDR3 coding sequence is TGTGCCAGTAGTATTGCGGGGCAGGGAAACACTGAAGCTTTCTTT. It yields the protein CASSIAGQGNTEAFF.

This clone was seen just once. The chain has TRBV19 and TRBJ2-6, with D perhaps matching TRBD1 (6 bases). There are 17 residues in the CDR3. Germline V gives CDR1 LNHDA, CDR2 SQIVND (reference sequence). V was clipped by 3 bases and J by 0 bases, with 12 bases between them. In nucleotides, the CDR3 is TGTGCCAGTAGTATGTCCCAGGGGTACTCTGGGGCCAACGTCCTGACTTTC. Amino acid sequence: CASSMSQGYSGANVLTF.

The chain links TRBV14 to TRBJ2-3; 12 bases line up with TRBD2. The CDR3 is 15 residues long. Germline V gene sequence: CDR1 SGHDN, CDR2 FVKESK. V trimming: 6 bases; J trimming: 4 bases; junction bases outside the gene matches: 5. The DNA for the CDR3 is TGTGCCAGCAGTCTGCGACTAGCGGGAGCAGATACGCAGTATTTT. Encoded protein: CASSLRLAGADTQYF. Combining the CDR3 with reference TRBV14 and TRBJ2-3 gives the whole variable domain EAGVTQFPSHSVIEKGQTVTLRCDPISGHDNLYWYRRVMGKEIKFLLHFVKESKQDESGMPNNRFLAERTGGTYSTLKVQPAELEDSGVYFCASSLRLAGADTQYFGPGTRLTVL.

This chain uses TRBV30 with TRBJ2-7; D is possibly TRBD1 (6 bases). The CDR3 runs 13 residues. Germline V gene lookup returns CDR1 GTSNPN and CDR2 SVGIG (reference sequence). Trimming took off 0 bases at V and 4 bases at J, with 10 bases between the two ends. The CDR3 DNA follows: TGTGCCTGGAGTGTACTTCAGGGGTACGAGCAGTACTTC. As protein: CAWSVLQGYEQYF.

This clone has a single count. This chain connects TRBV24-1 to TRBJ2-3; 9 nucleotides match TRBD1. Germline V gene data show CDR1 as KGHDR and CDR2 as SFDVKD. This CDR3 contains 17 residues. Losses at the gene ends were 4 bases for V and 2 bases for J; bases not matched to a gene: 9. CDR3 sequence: CATSEPVGQGYTDTQYF. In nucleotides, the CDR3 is TGTGCCACCAGTGAGCCCGTGGGACAGGGTTACACAGATACGCAGTATTTT.

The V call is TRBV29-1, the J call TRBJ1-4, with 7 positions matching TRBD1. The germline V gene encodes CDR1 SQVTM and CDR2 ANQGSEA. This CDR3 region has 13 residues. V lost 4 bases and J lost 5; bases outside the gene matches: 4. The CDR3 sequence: CSVGAGGNEKLFF. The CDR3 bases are TGCAGCGTTGGGGCAGGGGGAAATGAAAAACTGTTTTTT.

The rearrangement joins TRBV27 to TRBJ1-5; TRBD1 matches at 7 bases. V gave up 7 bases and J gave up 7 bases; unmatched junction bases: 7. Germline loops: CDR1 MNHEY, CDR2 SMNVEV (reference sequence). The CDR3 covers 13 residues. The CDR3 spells CASTGGVGQPQHF. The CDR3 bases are TGTGCCAGCACAGGGGGAGTAGGACAGCCCCAGCATTTT.

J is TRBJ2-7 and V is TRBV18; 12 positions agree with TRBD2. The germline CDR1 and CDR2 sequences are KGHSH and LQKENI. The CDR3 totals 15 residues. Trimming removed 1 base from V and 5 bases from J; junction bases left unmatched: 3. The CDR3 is CASSPQGTSGHEQYF. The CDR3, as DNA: TGTGCCAGCTCACCACAGGGGACTAGCGGGCACGAGCAGTACTTC.

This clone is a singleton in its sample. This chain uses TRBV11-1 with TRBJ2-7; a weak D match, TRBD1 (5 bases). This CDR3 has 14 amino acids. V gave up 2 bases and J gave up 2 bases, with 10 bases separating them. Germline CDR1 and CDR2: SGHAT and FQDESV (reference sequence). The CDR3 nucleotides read TGTGCCAGCAGCTTAAGGCGACAGCCCTACGAGCAGTACTTC. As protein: CASSLRRQPYEQYF.

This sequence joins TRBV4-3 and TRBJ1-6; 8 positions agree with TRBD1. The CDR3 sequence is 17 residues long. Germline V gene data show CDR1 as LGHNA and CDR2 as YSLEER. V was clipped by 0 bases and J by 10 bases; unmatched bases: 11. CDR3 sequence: CASSQDPAGGLGSPLHF. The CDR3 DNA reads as TGCGCCAGCAGCCAAGACCCCGCAGGGGGCCTTGGGTCACCCCTCCACTTT.

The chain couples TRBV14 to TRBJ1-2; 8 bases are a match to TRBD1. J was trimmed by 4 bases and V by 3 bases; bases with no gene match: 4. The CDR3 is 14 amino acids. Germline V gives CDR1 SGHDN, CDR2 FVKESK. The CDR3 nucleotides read TGTGCCAGCAGCCATGGACAGGGTATCTATGGCTACACCTTC. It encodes CASSHGQGIYGYTF.

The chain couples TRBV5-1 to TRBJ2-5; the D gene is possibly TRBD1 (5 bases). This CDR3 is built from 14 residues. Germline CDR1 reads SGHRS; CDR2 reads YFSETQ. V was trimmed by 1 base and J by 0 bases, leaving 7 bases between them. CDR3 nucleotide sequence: TGCGCCAGCAGCTTGCAGGGCGACCAAGAGACCCAGTACTTC. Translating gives CASSLQGDQETQYF.

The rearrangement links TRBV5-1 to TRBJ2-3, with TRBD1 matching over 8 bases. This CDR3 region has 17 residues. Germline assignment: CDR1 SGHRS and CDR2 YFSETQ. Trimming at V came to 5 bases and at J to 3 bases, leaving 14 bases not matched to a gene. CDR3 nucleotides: TGCGCCAGCAGTTCAGGGGGCCGACAACAACGGACAGATACGCAGTATTTT. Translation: CASSSGGRQQRTDTQYF.

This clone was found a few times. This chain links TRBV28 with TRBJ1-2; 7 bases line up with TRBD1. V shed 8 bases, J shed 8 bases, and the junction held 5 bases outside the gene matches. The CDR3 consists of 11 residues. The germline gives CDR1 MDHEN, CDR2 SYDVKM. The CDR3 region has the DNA TGTGCCAGCGGGCGACAGGGAGGCTACACCTTC. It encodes CASGRQGGYTF.

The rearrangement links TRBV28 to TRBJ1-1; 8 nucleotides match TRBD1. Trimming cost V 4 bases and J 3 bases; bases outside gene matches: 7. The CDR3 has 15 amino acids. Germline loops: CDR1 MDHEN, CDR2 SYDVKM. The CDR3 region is CASSSYRGRDTEAFF. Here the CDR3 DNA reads TGTGCCAGCAGTTCTTACAGGGGGAGGGACACTGAAGCTTTCTTT.

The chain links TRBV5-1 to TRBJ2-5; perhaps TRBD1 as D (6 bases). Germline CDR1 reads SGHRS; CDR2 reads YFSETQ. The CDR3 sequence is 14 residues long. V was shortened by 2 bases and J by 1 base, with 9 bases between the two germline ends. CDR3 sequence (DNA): TGCGCCAGCAGCTTCTCAGGGGTCCAAGAGACCCAGTACTTC. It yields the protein CASSFSGVQETQYF.

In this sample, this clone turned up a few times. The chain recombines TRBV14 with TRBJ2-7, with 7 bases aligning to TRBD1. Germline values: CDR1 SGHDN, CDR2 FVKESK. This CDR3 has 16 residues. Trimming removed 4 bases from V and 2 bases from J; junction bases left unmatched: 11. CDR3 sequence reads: CASSRLTGTAPYEQYF. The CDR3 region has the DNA TGTGCCAGCAGCCGATTGACCGGGACAGCGCCCTACGAGCAGTACTTC.

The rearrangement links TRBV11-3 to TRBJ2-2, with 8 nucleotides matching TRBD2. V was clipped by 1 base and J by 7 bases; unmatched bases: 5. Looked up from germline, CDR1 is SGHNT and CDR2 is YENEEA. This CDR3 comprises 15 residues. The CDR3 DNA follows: TGTGCCAGCAGCTTAGTCGGGGGGGGAAACGGGGAGCTGTTTTTT. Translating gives CASSLVGGGNGELFF.